This T cell receptor beta chain originates from a study of response to subunit inactivated influenza vaccine. Notes on the study in general: It was suggested by the authors that few new T cells are recruited by each seasonal influenza vaccination.

Each CDR3 protein gets one entry after TCRdb re-called the RT-PCR reads with MiXCR. The table has around 580,000 distinct CDR3 sequences, about 10% seen once. The sample holds a few counts of this clonotype. Antigen: not known. CDR3 length: 16 residues. The germline V and J ends were trimmed by 3 bases and 0 bases, with 14 bases remaining between them. This material consisted of PBMCs from blood, taken on the day of vaccination. The chain recombines TRBV12-3 or TRBV12-4 with TRBJ1-1; unclear D gene. This clonotype originated in a man aged 50-59 years who received an inactivated influenza vaccine. The CDR3 sequence: CASSLAGNLMNTEAFF. The DNA for the CDR3 is TGTGCCAGCAGTTTGGCGGGGAACCTCATGAACACTGAAGCTTTCTTT.